Below are 18 T cell receptor beta chains sequenced from a single sample in a study of blood T cell repertoires in COVID-19. Produced via immunoSEQ multiplex PCR; TCRdb's table is partial and in-frame only. The data show about 180,000 clones, approximately 87% seen once. The sample taken for sequencing was peripheral blood. The receptor set was obtained from a man aged 40-50 years with active or convalescent COVID-19.

This chain connects TRBV5-5 to TRBJ2-2; TRBD1 agrees at 7 bases. V was clipped by 2 bases and J by 5 bases; unmatched bases: 3. Germline V gives CDR1 SGHKS, CDR2 YYEKEE (reference sequence). CDR3 length: 14 residues. The DNA for the CDR3 is TGTGCCAGCAGCTTAAGACAGGGAACCGGGGAGCTGTTTTTT. Its protein is CASSLRQGTGELFF.

V is TRBV3-1 (or the pseudogene TRBV3-2) and J is TRBJ1-2; 8 nucleotides align to TRBD1. The germline gives CDR1 LGHDT, CDR2 YNNKEL (reference sequence). This CDR3 is 14 amino acids long. Losses at the gene ends were 2 bases for V and 2 bases for J; bases not matched to a gene: 1. The CDR3 loop is CASSQNRGNYGYTF. The DNA of the CDR3 is TGTGCCAGCAGCCAAAACAGGGGGAACTATGGCTACACCTTC.

The J gene is TRBJ1-6, the V gene TRBV4-2; TRBD1 might be the D (6 bases). This CDR3 is 17 amino acids long. With 5 bases removed from V and 7 bases from J, the gap between germline ends came to 21 bases. Germline V gene data show CDR1 as LGHNA and CDR2 as YNFKEQ. The CDR3 region is CASSKGPLDRPNSPLHF. The CDR3 DNA sequence: TGTGCCAGCAGCAAAGGCCCGCTTGACAGGCCCAATTCACCCCTCCACTTT.

This clone was counted a single time. The chain uses TRBV19 and TRBJ1-4; the D is unclear. Germline V gene lookup returns CDR1 LNHDA and CDR2 SQIVND (reference sequence). Trimming removed 7 bases at V and 5 bases at J, with 11 bases between. This CDR3 region has 13 residues. In DNA form, the CDR3 reads TGTGCCAGTAACACAGAGCCGAATGAAAAACTGTTTTTT. Its protein is CASNTEPNEKLFF.

The rearrangement links TRBV19 to TRBJ2-7; D might be TRBD2 (7 bases). Trimming removed 6 bases from V and 5 bases from J, with 17 bases in between. CDR3 length equals 14 residues. From germline, CDR1 is LNHDA and CDR2 SQIVND (reference sequence). DNA for the CDR3: TGTGCCAGTAGCAAACGGGGAGGGGGTGACGAGCAGTACTTC. Translating it yields CASSKRGGGDEQYF.

This sequence joins TRBV19 and TRBJ2-1; 8 bases line up with TRBD2. Trimming at V came to 6 bases and at J to 5 bases, leaving 9 bases not matched to a gene. This CDR3 comprises 15 residues. Germline CDR1 reads LNHDA; CDR2 reads SQIVND (reference sequence). CDR3 sequence: CASRGDLRGDNEQFF. CDR3 DNA sequence: TGTGCCAGTAGAGGGGACTTGCGGGGGGACAATGAGCAGTTCTTC.

The chain uses TRBV6-5 and TRBJ2-2; 9 nucleotides match TRBD2. V dropped 4 bases and J dropped 7; count of bases not matched to a gene: 7. CDR1 and CDR2 from the germline V gene are MNHEY and SVGAGI. This CDR3 region has 15 residues. CDR3 DNA sequence: TGTGCCAGCAGTTCGGCGGGGGGGCCGGGCGGGGAGCTGTTTTTT. It is translated as CASSSAGGPGGELFF.

This clone has only one observation. The V and J genes are TRBV9 and TRBJ1-3, with D uncertain. CDR3 size: 17 residues. V lost 4 bases, J lost 4 bases, and 21 bases lay in between. Germline V gene data show CDR1 as SGDLS and CDR2 as YYNGEE. CDR3 sequence reads: CASSPTAGFPSGNTIYF. For the CDR3, the DNA is TGTGCCAGCAGCCCCACGGCCGGGTTTCCATCCGGAAACACCATATATTTT.

This clone was seen a single time. The chain links TRBV6-5 to TRBJ1-3, with D maybe TRBD1 (6 bases). Per germline, CDR1 MNHEY and CDR2 SVGAGI. This CDR3 is built from 16 residues. V dropped 4 bases and J dropped 7 bases, with 20 bases sitting between them. In DNA form, the CDR3 reads TGTGCCAGCAGTTCCCCTCCAAGGGGGAGGGGCAACACCATATATTTT. Its translation is CASSSPPRGRGNTIYF.

The V call is TRBV12-3 or TRBV12-4, the J call TRBJ1-1; D is unclear. CDR3 length equals 13 residues. V dropped 3 bases and J dropped 1 base, with 6 bases sitting between them. CDR3 protein: CASSFKRNTEAFF. CDR3 DNA: TGTGCCAGCAGTTTCAAGAGGAACACTGAAGCTTTCTTT.

The rearrangement joins TRBV6-5 to TRBJ1-1, with 9 bases fitting TRBD1. Germline V lookup: CDR1 MNHEY, CDR2 SVGAGI. This CDR3 is 13 amino acids long. J gave up 5 bases and V 6 bases, and 4 bases lay outside the gene matches. CDR3 nucleotides: TGTGCCAGCAGACAACAGGGGGCTACTGAAGCTTTCTTT. This translates into CASRQQGATEAFF.

This clone was picked up one time. CDR3 residues: CASSLNSGGYGYTF. The DNA for the CDR3 is TGTGCCAGCAGCTTAAATTCAGGGGGCTATGGCTACACCTTC. This rearrangement joins TRBV7-3 to TRBJ1-2; 7 bases agree with TRBD1. V lost 1 base, J lost 4 bases, and 3 bases stayed unmatched. The CDR3 has 14 amino acids. Germline CDR1 reads SGHTA; CDR2 reads FQGTGA. The full variable domain, with the rest looked up from reference TRBV7-3 and TRBJ1-2, is GAGVSQTPSNKVTEKGKYVELRCDPISGHTALYWYRQSLGQGPEFLIYFQGTGAADDSGLPNDRFFAVRPEGSVSTLKIQRTERGDSAVYLCASSLNSGGYGYTFGSGTRLTVV.

In this sample, this clone turned up a few times. The V and J genes are TRBV5-8 and TRBJ1-2; maybe TRBD1 (5 bases). There are 16 residues in the CDR3. Trimming took 0 bases from V and 4 from J, leaving 16 bases between them. The germline V gene encodes CDR1 SGHTS and CDR2 YDEGEE. In DNA form, the CDR3 reads TGTGCCAGCAGCTTGGACAGTAGGGGCTCCTTCTATGGCTACACCTTC. Its translation is CASSLDSRGSFYGYTF. Supplemented by reference TRBV5-8 and TRBJ1-2, the full variable domain reads EAGVTQSPTHLIKTRGQQATLRCSPISGHTSVYWYQQALGLGLQFLLWYDEGEERNRGNFPPRFSGRQFPNYSSELNVNALELEDSALYLCASSLDSRGSFYGYTFGSGTRLTVV.

The chain is built from TRBV16 and TRBJ1-1, with D tentatively TRBD1 (5 bases). Per the germline V gene, CDR1 is KGHSY and CDR2 is FQNENV. The V and J ends lost 2 bases and 0 bases respectively, with 13 bases between them. The CDR3 is made up of 16 amino acids. The CDR3 coding sequence is TGTGCCAGCAGCCAAGGTCAGGGTAGTATGAACACTGAAGCTTTCTTT. Translated: CASSQGQGSMNTEAFF. Variable domain in full (rest from reference TRBV16 and TRBJ1-1): GEEVAQTPKHLVRGEGQKAKLYCAPIKGHSYVFWYQQVLKNEFKFLISFQNENVFDETGMPKERFSAKCLPNSPCSLEIQATKLEDSAVYFCASSQGQGSMNTEAFFGQGTRLTVV.

The rearrangement uses TRBV25-1 and TRBJ1-1; D possibly corresponds to TRBD1 (6 bases). Trimming cost V 4 bases and J 1 base, with 16 bases left between them. The CDR3 contains 16 residues. The germline V gene encodes CDR1 MGHDK and CDR2 SYGVNS. The CDR3 nucleotides read TGTGCCAGCAGTGGGCCGACAGGAAAAGGGAACACTGAAGCTTTCTTT. This sequence encodes CASSGPTGKGNTEAFF.

The V gene is TRBV11-3, the J gene TRBJ2-7, with 7 positions matching TRBD1. CDR3 length: 13 residues. The ends lost 3 bases at V and 3 bases at J; junction bases unmatched: 2. Per the germline V gene, CDR1 is SGHNT and CDR2 is YENEEA. CDR3 loop: CASSFDRDYEQYF. In nucleotides, the CDR3 is TGTGCCAGCAGCTTCGACAGGGACTACGAGCAGTACTTC.

The rearrangement uses TRBV27 and TRBJ2-2; TRBD2 agrees at 9 bases. Trimming cost V 5 bases and J 6 bases; bases outside gene matches: 7. This CDR3 region has 15 residues. Germline lookup yields CDR1 MNHEY and CDR2 SMNVEV (reference sequence). The CDR3 nucleotides are TGTGCCAGCAGTCTCGGGACTAGCCTCCCCGGGGAGCTGTTTTTT. Translating gives CASSLGTSLPGELFF.

The chain couples TRBV3-1 (or the pseudogene TRBV3-2) to TRBJ2-7; 7 bases map to TRBD2. Germline V gives CDR1 LGHDT, CDR2 YNNKEL (reference sequence). Losses at the gene ends were 0 bases for V and 1 base for J; bases not matched to a gene: 9. This CDR3 is built from 17 residues. The CDR3 spells CASSQEWRGGPSYEQYF. The CDR3 bases are TGTGCCAGCAGCCAAGAATGGCGCGGGGGACCTTCCTACGAGCAGTACTTC.